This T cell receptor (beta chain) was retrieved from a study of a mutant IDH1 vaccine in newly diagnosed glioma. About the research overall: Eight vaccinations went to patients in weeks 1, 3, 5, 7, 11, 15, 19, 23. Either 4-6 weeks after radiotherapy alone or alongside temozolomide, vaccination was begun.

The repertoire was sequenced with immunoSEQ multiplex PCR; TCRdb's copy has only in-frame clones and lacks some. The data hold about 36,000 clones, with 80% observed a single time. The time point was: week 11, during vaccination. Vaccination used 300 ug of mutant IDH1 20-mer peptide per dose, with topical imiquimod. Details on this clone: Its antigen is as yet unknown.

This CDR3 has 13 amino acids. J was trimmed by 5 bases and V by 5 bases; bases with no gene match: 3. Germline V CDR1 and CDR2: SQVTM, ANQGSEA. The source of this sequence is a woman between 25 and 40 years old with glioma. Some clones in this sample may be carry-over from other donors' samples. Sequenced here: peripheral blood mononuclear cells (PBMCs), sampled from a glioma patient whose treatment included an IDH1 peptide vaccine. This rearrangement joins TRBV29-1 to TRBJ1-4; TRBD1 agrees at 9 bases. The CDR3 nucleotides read TGCAGCGTTACCGGGACAGGGAATGAAAAACTGTTTTTT. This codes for CSVTGTGNEKLFF.